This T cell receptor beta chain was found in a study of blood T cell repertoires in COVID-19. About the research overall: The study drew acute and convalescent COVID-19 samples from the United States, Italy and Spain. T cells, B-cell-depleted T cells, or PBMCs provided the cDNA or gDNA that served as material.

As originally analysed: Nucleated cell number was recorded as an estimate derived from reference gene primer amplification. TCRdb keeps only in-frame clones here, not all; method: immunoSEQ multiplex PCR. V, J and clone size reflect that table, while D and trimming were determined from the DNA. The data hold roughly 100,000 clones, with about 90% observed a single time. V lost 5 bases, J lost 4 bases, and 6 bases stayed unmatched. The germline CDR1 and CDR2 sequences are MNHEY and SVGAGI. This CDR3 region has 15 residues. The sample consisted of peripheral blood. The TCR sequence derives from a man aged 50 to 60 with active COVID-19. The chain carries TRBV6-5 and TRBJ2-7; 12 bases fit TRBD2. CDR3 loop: CASSPSGGALYEQYF. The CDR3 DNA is TGTGCCAGCAGTCCTAGCGGGGGGGCCTTGTACGAGCAGTACTTC.